Sequencing of this T cell receptor (beta chain) was carried out in a study of cytomegalovirus exposure and HLA in healthy donors. General study findings and limits: Cytomegalovirus-associated status was assigned to more than 150 TCR beta chains.

TCRdb's table, derived via immunoSEQ multiplex PCR, lists solely in-frame clones and lacks some. The data show 220,000 or so clones, around four fifths seen once. In the case of this clone: The antigen remains undetermined.

Sequenced sample: PBMCs. This TCR was sampled from a woman aged 18-29 years in good health and CMV-seronegative.

CDR3 DNA sequence: TGTGCCAGCAGCTTGGGCTCGACGCAAGGGGCTTTCTTT. Amino acid sequence: CASSLGSTQGAFF. The rearrangement links TRBV5-6 to TRBJ1-1; D gene unclear. CDR3 length: 13 amino acids. Trimming stripped 0 bases from V and 11 bases from J, with 14 bases between. The germline CDR1 and CDR2 sequences are SGHDT and YYEEEE.